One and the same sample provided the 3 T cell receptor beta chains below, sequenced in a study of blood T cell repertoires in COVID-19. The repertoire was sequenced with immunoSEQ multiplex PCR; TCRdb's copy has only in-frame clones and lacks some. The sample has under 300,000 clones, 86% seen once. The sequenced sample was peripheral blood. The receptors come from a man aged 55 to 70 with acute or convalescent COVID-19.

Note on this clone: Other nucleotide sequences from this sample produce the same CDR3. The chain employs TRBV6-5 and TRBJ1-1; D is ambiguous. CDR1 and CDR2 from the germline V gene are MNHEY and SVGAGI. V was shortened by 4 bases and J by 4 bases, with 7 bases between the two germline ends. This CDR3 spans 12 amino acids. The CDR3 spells CASSSTGTEAFF. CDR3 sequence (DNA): TGTGCCAGCAGTTCCACGGGCACTGAAGCTTTCTTT.

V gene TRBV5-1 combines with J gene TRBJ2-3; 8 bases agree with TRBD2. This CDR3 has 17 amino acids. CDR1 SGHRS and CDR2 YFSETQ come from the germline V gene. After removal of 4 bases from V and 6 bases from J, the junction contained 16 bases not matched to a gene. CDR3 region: CASSPTTSGSPPDTQYF. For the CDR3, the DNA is TGCGCCAGCAGCCCTACCACCAGCGGGAGCCCCCCGGATACGCAGTATTTT.

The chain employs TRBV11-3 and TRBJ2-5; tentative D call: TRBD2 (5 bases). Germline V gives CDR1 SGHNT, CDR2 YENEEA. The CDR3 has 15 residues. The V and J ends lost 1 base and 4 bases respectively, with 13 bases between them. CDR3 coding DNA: TGTGCCAGCAGCTTAGGAGCGGCTAGAGCAGAGACCCAGTACTTC. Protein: CASSLGAARAETQYF.